These T cell receptor beta chains were read from a single sample in a study of cytomegalovirus exposure and HLA in healthy donors. Data came from immunoSEQ multiplex PCR; TCRdb stores just in-frame clones and leaves some out. The sample lists 100,000 to 150,000 clones, roughly 90% seen once, with roughly 2% in the top ten. Sequencing was done on a sample of PBMCs. These receptor sequences come from a woman aged 18-29 years in good health and CMV-seronegative. Both conserved end residues are part of each CDR3. A D gene is named only where the DNA matches it firmly. Not every row has a clone size; where given, it reads once, few, many or a size class.

v_gene: TRBV2; d_gene: NA; abundance: NA; j_gene: TRBJ1-4; CDR3nt: TGTGCCAGCAGCAGGGGTGGGGAAAAACTGTTTTTT; CDR3aa: CASSRGGEKLFF
v_gene: TRBV6-1; d_gene: NA; abundance: NA; j_gene: TRBJ1-6; CDR3nt: TGTGCCAGCAGTGACAGGGTAACTGAGAATTCACCCCTCCACTTT; CDR3aa: CASSDRVTENSPLHF
v_gene: TRBV12-5; d_gene: TRBD1; abundance: NA; j_gene: TRBJ2-3; CDR3nt: TGTGCTAGTGGACCGGGACAGAGCACAGATACGCAGTATTTT; CDR3aa: CASGPGQSTDTQYF
v_gene: TRBV11-3; d_gene: NA; abundance: NA; j_gene: TRBJ2-7; CDR3nt: TGTGCCAGCAGCTTACGCGGCGGACGCCGGGGGACCTACGAGCAGTACTTC; CDR3aa: CASSLRGGRRGTYEQYF
v_gene: TRBV19; d_gene: NA; abundance: NA; j_gene: TRBJ2-3; CDR3nt: TGTGCCACCTCTAGTGACCCCGCCAGCACAGATACGCAGTATTTT; CDR3aa: CATSSDPASTDTQYF
v_gene: TRBV19; d_gene: TRBD1; abundance: NA; j_gene: TRBJ2-2; CDR3nt: TGTGCCAGTAGTCCCAGGGGGCGGGACACCGGGGAGCTGTTTTTT; CDR3aa: CASSPRGRDTGELFF
v_gene: TRBV2; d_gene: TRBD1; abundance: NA; j_gene: TRBJ1-2; CDR3nt: TGTGCCAGCAGTGAAGCGCTCGGGACAGTCTATGGCTACACCTTC; CDR3aa: CASSEALGTVYGYTF
v_gene: TRBV5-6; d_gene: NA; abundance: NA; j_gene: TRBJ2-2; CDR3nt: TGTGCCAGCAGCTCCAGGGTCCGCGGGGAGCTGTTTTTT; CDR3aa: CASSSRVRGELFF
v_gene: TRBV2; d_gene: TRBD2; abundance: NA; j_gene: TRBJ2-2; CDR3nt: TGTGCCAGCCGTGGGACTAGCGGGAATTTGGGGACCGGGGAGCTGTTTTTT; CDR3aa: CASRGTSGNLGTGELFF
v_gene: TRBV27; d_gene: TRBD2; abundance: once; j_gene: TRBJ2-7; CDR3nt: TGTGCCAGCAGCCCTCCTAGCGGGAGGATTTACGAGCAGTACTTC; CDR3aa: CASSPPSGRIYEQYF
v_gene: TRBV5-1; d_gene: NA; abundance: once; j_gene: TRBJ2-2; CDR3nt: TGCGCCAGCAGTGGGGGGTCATACACTGGGACCGGGGAGCTGTTTTTT; CDR3aa: CASSGGSYTGTGELFF
v_gene: TRBV4-1; d_gene: NA; abundance: NA; j_gene: TRBJ1-2; CDR3nt: TGCGCCAGCAAATCCTACAGGGTAGAGGACTATGGCTACACCTTC; CDR3aa: CASKSYRVEDYGYTF
v_gene: TRBV18; d_gene: NA; abundance: NA; j_gene: TRBJ2-1; CDR3nt: TGTGCCAGCTCAACAACTCTAGCAGAACTCTACAATGAGCAGTTCTTC; CDR3aa: CASSTTLAELYNEQFF
v_gene: TRBV5-1; d_gene: NA; abundance: NA; j_gene: TRBJ2-1; CDR3nt: TGCGCCAGCAGCTTAGACCTAGCGCTTGAGCAGTTCTTC; CDR3aa: CASSLDLALEQFF
v_gene: TRBV18; d_gene: NA; abundance: NA; j_gene: TRBJ1-1; CDR3nt: TGTGCCAGCTCACCACGGGGAGGAGTAAACACTGAAGCTTTCTTT; CDR3aa: CASSPRGGVNTEAFF
v_gene: TRBV5-6; d_gene: NA; abundance: few; j_gene: TRBJ2-7; CDR3nt: TGTGCCAGCAGCTTTGGGGGGAGCTCCTACGAGCAGTACTTC; CDR3aa: CASSFGGSSYEQYF
v_gene: TRBV2; d_gene: TRBD2; abundance: once; j_gene: TRBJ2-7; CDR3nt: TGTGCCAGCAGCGCGGGACTAGCGGTCGACGAGCAGTACTTC; CDR3aa: CASSAGLAVDEQYF
v_gene: TRBV27; d_gene: TRBD1; abundance: NA; j_gene: TRBJ1-1; CDR3nt: TGTGCCAGCAGTGTAACACCACAGGGGGGCACTGAAGCTTTCTTT; CDR3aa: CASSVTPQGGTEAFF
v_gene: TRBV16; d_gene: TRBD1; abundance: NA; j_gene: TRBJ1-1; CDR3nt: TGTGCCAGCAGTCTCGACAGGGTGGATGAAGCTTTCTTT; CDR3aa: CASSLDRVDEAFF
v_gene: TRBV29-1; d_gene: NA; abundance: NA; j_gene: TRBJ2-5; CDR3nt: TGCAGCGTTGAATATAGCGACCAAGAGACCCAGTACTTC; CDR3aa: CSVEYSDQETQYF
v_gene: TRBV6-1; d_gene: NA; abundance: NA; j_gene: TRBJ2-7; CDR3nt: TGTGCCAGCAGTGAACAATCTAAACAGGGAGTTCCGTACTTC; CDR3aa: CASSEQSKQGVPYF
v_gene: TRBV2; d_gene: TRBD2; abundance: NA; j_gene: TRBJ2-7; CDR3nt: TGTGCCAGCAGTGAAGCACTAGCGGGAGGCGAGCAGTACTTC; CDR3aa: CASSEALAGGEQYF
v_gene: TRBV11-3; d_gene: NA; abundance: NA; j_gene: TRBJ1-2; CDR3nt: TGTGCCAGCACCAAAATACAAACCGACGAGGGCGGCTACACCTTC; CDR3aa: CASTKIQTDEGGYTF
v_gene: TRBV5-6; d_gene: NA; abundance: NA; j_gene: TRBJ1-4; CDR3nt: TGTGCCAGCAGCGGGATCGGAGGAACTAATGAAAAACTGTTTTTT; CDR3aa: CASSGIGGTNEKLFF
v_gene: TRBV29-1; d_gene: TRBD1; abundance: few; j_gene: TRBJ2-6; CDR3nt: TGCAGCGTTGAAGGACAGGGGACAGGGGCCAACGTCCTGACTTTC; CDR3aa: CSVEGQGTGANVLTF
v_gene: TRBV6-1; d_gene: NA; abundance: many; j_gene: TRBJ1-5; CDR3nt: TGTGCCAGCAGTGAAGATGGGGGGGGAAATCAGCCCCAGCATTTT; CDR3aa: CASSEDGGGNQPQHF
v_gene: TRBV25-1; d_gene: NA; abundance: NA; j_gene: TRBJ1-1; CDR3nt: TGTGCCAGCAGTGAATATCAGGGATTGCTCACTGAAGCTTTCTTT; CDR3aa: CASSEYQGLLTEAFF
v_gene: TRBV18; d_gene: TRBD2; abundance: NA; j_gene: TRBJ2-1; CDR3nt: TGTGCCAGCTCTCAGAGACTAGCGGACAATGAGCAGTTCTTC; CDR3aa: CASSQRLADNEQFF
v_gene: TRBV13; d_gene: TRBD2; abundance: NA; j_gene: TRBJ2-1; CDR3nt: TGTGCCAGCAGCTTAGGGACTAGCGGGAGGGCCCCCCAGTTCTTC; CDR3aa: CASSLGTSGRAPQFF
v_gene: TRBV10-2; d_gene: NA; abundance: once; j_gene: TRBJ1-1; CDR3nt: TGCGCCAGCAGCACTTATAATACAGGGAACACTGAAGCTTTCTTT; CDR3aa: CASSTYNTGNTEAFF
v_gene: TRBV20-1; d_gene: NA; abundance: NA; j_gene: TRBJ1-4; CDR3nt: TGCAGTGCCCCTAGGACGGGACAAACACTTTTT; CDR3aa: CSAPRTGQTLF
v_gene: TRBV5-1; d_gene: NA; abundance: few; j_gene: TRBJ2-1; CDR3nt: TGCGCCAGCAGCTTGATGACGGGATTCTACAATGAGCAGTTCTTC; CDR3aa: CASSLMTGFYNEQFF
v_gene: TRBV6-5; d_gene: TRBD1; abundance: NA; j_gene: TRBJ1-1; CDR3nt: TGTGCCAGCAGTTACTCTGGGACAGGAGACACTGAAGCTTTCTTT; CDR3aa: CASSYSGTGDTEAFF
v_gene: TRBV5-1; d_gene: TRBD1; abundance: once; j_gene: TRBJ1-2; CDR3nt: TGCGCCAGCCGAACCGGGACAGGGGGCTTCTATGGCTACACCTTC; CDR3aa: CASRTGTGGFYGYTF
v_gene: TRBV7-2; d_gene: TRBD2; abundance: once; j_gene: TRBJ2-3; CDR3nt: TGTGCCAGCAGCTTACGACTAGCGGGAAGCACAGATACGCAGTATTTT; CDR3aa: CASSLRLAGSTDTQYF